The 26 T cell receptor beta chains below come from one sample, sequenced in a study of blood T cell repertoires in COVID-19. TCRdb's copy holds only in-frame clones and misses some; the assay was immunoSEQ multiplex PCR. The sample yields approximately 400,000 clones, more than 80% seen once. Sequenced: peripheral blood. The receptors were gathered from a man in his forties with acute or convalescent COVID-19.

J is TRBJ1-6 and V is TRBV4-3; D is possibly TRBD1 (6 bases). The CDR3 sequence is 15 residues long. Per germline, CDR1 LGHNA and CDR2 YSLEER. V lost 0 bases and J lost 10, with 13 bases in between. CDR3 coding DNA: TGCGCCAGCAGCCAAGATCCCTTTCAGGGGTCACCCCTCCACTTT. This translates into CASSQDPFQGSPLHF.

V and J are TRBV6-2 or TRBV6-3 and TRBJ1-1, with 10 bases aligning to TRBD1. The junction had 2 bases not matched to a gene; V was cut back by 6 bases and J by 4 bases. This CDR3 has 13 amino acids. Per germline, CDR1 MNHEY and CDR2 SVGEGT. CDR3 DNA sequence: TGTGCCAGCAGCTGGACAGGGGGCACTGAAGCTTTCTTT. It specifies CASSWTGGTEAFF.

The J gene is TRBJ1-1, the V gene TRBV12-3 or TRBV12-4; maybe TRBD1 (6 bases). V was trimmed by 6 bases and J by 4 bases, leaving 12 bases between them. The CDR3 is 13 residues long. The CDR3 DNA sequence: TGTGCCAGCAGCCTCAACAGGGTCACTGAAGCTTTCTTT. As protein: CASSLNRVTEAFF.

The chain has TRBV29-1 and TRBJ2-7, with D tentatively TRBD1 (8 bases). Germline loops: CDR1 SQVTM, CDR2 ANQGSEA. This CDR3 has 15 amino acids. V lost 6 bases, J lost 7 bases, and 25 bases lay in between. DNA for the CDR3: TGCAGCGTCGAGAGGGAGGGGCAGGGGGCGCGGGAGCAGTACTTC. Its protein product is CSVEREGQGAREQYF.

The chain uses TRBV7-9 and TRBJ2-1; 14 bases are a match to TRBD2. The CDR3 spans 16 residues. Looked up from germline, CDR1 is SEHNR and CDR2 is FQNEAQ (reference sequence). J lost 5 bases, V lost 5 bases, and 5 bases had no gene match. The CDR3 sequence is CASSPRTSGRNNEQFF. DNA of the CDR3: TGTGCCAGCAGCCCAAGGACTAGCGGGAGGAACAATGAGCAGTTCTTC.

The chain employs TRBV2 and TRBJ1-4; tentative D call: TRBD1 (5 bases). Germline-derived CDR1 and CDR2 are SNHLY and FYNNEI. The CDR3 contains 14 residues. Trimming removed 6 bases from V and 1 base from J, with 9 bases in between. The CDR3 loop reads CASRMTVTNEKLFF. The CDR3 nucleotides read TGTGCCAGCAGGATGACAGTAACTAATGAAAAACTGTTTTTT.

The V and J genes are TRBV6-5 and TRBJ2-3; a weak D match, TRBD1 (6 bases). V lost 5 bases, J lost 2 bases, and 14 bases lay in between. CDR1 and CDR2 from the germline V gene are MNHEY and SVGAGI. The CDR3 spans 15 residues. The CDR3 DNA sequence: TGTGCCAGCAGTACCGACGGGACACCCACAGATACGCAGTATTTT. Protein sequence: CASSTDGTPTDTQYF.

The sample holds a few counts of this clone. This chain links TRBV18 with TRBJ1-2; 7 nucleotides align to TRBD1. The CDR3 spans 15 residues. The J segment lost 3 bases and the V segment lost 1 base, leaving 5 bases of the junction unmatched. Germline V gives CDR1 KGHSH, CDR2 LQKENI. In nucleotides, the CDR3 is TGTGCCAGCTCACCACGCCAGACAGGGCACTATGGCTACACCTTC. Its protein product is CASSPRQTGHYGYTF.

This rearrangement joins TRBV6-6 to TRBJ1-2; maybe TRBD1 (6 bases). The length of the CDR3 is 14 residues. The germline gives CDR1 MNHNY, CDR2 SVGAGI (reference sequence). Trimming left V 6 bases short and J 9 bases short, with 20 bases between. CDR3 protein: CASRAEGDRVRYTF. For the CDR3, the DNA is TGTGCCAGCAGGGCAGAGGGGGATAGAGTTCGCTACACCTTC.

The chain is built from TRBV9 and TRBJ2-3; 8 positions agree with TRBD2. CDR1 SGDLS and CDR2 YYNGEE come from the germline V gene. V was clipped by 1 base and J by 2 bases; unmatched bases: 6. CDR3 size: 16 residues. The CDR3, as DNA: TGTGCCAGCAGCGTAAGAGCGGGGGAGATCACAGATACGCAGTATTTT. This codes for CASSVRAGEITDTQYF.

The CDR3: CASSLAGFATEAFF. The DNA for the CDR3 is TGTGCCAGCAGCTTGGCAGGGTTTGCCACTGAAGCTTTCTTT. This chain links TRBV5-6 with TRBJ1-1, with D perhaps matching TRBD1 (5 bases). The CDR3 has 14 residues. The germline V gene has CDR1 SGHDT and CDR2 YYEEEE. Trimming removed 0 bases from V and 4 bases from J, with 10 bases in between.

The genes are TRBV7-3 and TRBJ2-6; a weak D match, TRBD1 (5 bases). V was trimmed by 5 bases and J by 0 bases, leaving 11 bases between them. This CDR3 has 16 residues. Germline values: CDR1 SGHTA, CDR2 FQGTGA. The CDR3 spells CASSPGLSSGANVLTF. CDR3 DNA: TGTGCCAGCAGCCCAGGGCTGAGCTCTGGGGCCAACGTCCTGACTTTC.

This chain connects TRBV19 to TRBJ2-7; maybe TRBD1 (6 bases). This CDR3 contains 15 residues. Trimming left V 1 base short and J 4 bases short, with 14 bases between. Per germline, CDR1 LNHDA and CDR2 SQIVND (reference sequence). The CDR3 DNA reads TGTGCCAGTAGTATAGGGCCCCTTCAGGGGTACGAGCAGTACTTC. Amino acid sequence: CASSIGPLQGYEQYF.

The chain recombines TRBV7-9 with TRBJ2-5; possibly TRBD2 for D (5 bases). Germline CDR1 is SEHNR and CDR2 is FQNEAQ (reference sequence). The ends were cut back, 2 bases at V and 7 bases at J, with 17 bases in the middle. The CDR3 loop spans 15 amino acids. CDR3 residues: CASSLNSVAAGTQYF. In nucleotides, the CDR3 is TGTGCCAGCAGCTTAAATTCCGTGGCGGCGGGGACCCAGTACTTC.

J is TRBJ1-1 and V is TRBV7-9; 9 nucleotides match TRBD1. The CDR3 covers 15 residues. With V trimmed by 3 bases and J by 1 base, 3 bases remained unmatched. Germline CDR1 reads SEHNR; CDR2 reads FQNEAQ (reference sequence). The CDR3 here is CASSFRGQGNTEAFF. The CDR3 DNA reads TGTGCCAGCAGCTTTCGGGGACAGGGGAACACTGAAGCTTTCTTT.

This chain joins TRBV19 and TRBJ1-2; perhaps TRBD1 as D (5 bases). Germline assignment: CDR1 LNHDA and CDR2 SQIVND (reference sequence). This CDR3 region has 15 residues. The V gene lost 3 bases and the J gene lost 2 bases, with 13 bases spanning the gap. CDR3 sequence (DNA): TGTGCCAGTAGTATTTTATTGACAGACAACTATGGCTACACCTTC. Encoded protein: CASSILLTDNYGYTF.

This chain joins TRBV6-1 and TRBJ2-2; D uncertain. V was shortened by 3 bases and J by 7 bases, with 6 bases between the two germline ends. This CDR3 contains 12 residues. Germline CDR1 is MNHNS and CDR2 is SASEGT. Here the CDR3 reads CASSEFGGELFF. As DNA, the CDR3 is TGTGCCAGCAGTGAGTTCGGCGGGGAGCTGTTTTTT.

The chain recombines TRBV27 with TRBJ1-3; 8 bases map to TRBD1. Germline CDR1 is MNHEY and CDR2 is SMNVEV (reference sequence). CDR3 length: 15 amino acids. Unmatched junction bases numbered 7, after V lost 6 bases and J lost 3 bases. The CDR3 DNA follows: TGTGCCAGCAGGGCTACAGGGGGTCGTGGAAACACCATATATTTT. Translated, it gives CASRATGGRGNTIYF.

The V and J genes are TRBV4-2 and TRBJ2-3; D perhaps matches TRBD2 (7 bases). Germline V lookup: CDR1 LGHNA, CDR2 YNFKEQ. The CDR3 is 16 residues long. Between the trimmed V and J ends, which lost 4 bases and 1 base, there was a span of 15 bases. CDR3 region: CASSPWGGGGTDTQYF. The DNA for the CDR3 is TGTGCCAGCAGCCCCTGGGGAGGGGGGGGCACAGATACGCAGTATTTT.

This chain links TRBV5-6 with TRBJ1-3, with D possibly matching TRBD1 (6 bases). V lost 4 bases and J 8 bases, leaving 22 bases between the germline ends. The CDR3 has 16 amino acids. Germline V gene sequence: CDR1 SGHDT, CDR2 YYEEEE. DNA for the CDR3: TGTGCCAGCAGCGCCAGAGGGGGGGCAATCGCTGACACCATATATTTT. This codes for CASSARGGAIADTIYF.

CDR3 region: CASSPDSYTEAFF. CDR3 nucleotides: TGTGCCAGCAGCCCTGACAGTTACACTGAAGCTTTCTTT. The chain links TRBV9 to TRBJ1-1, with D tentatively TRBD1 (5 bases). In germline, CDR1 is SGDLS, CDR2 YYNGEE. This CDR3 contains 13 residues. V was pared by 4 bases and J by 3 bases, with 10 bases between.

The chain joins TRBV10-3 to TRBJ2-5; D call uncertain. Germline CDR1 ENHRY, CDR2 SYGVKD. This CDR3 is built from 14 residues. Deletions cut 10 bases from V and 4 bases from J, with 19 bases between. The CDR3 DNA reads TGTGCCACGTTCAACCCCGGGTCCACAGAGACCCAGTACTTC. Translated, it gives CATFNPGSTETQYF.

The V and J genes are TRBV5-4 and TRBJ1-6; 10 positions agree with TRBD1. The CDR3 runs to 16 residues. J gave up 9 bases and V 1 base, and 7 bases lay outside the gene matches. The germline V gene encodes CDR1 SGHNT and CDR2 YYREEE (reference sequence). This CDR3 is CASSLQLGQGFSPLHF. The CDR3 bases are TGTGCCAGCAGCTTGCAGTTGGGACAGGGGTTTTCACCCCTCCACTTT.

The chain combines TRBV7-3 with TRBJ2-1; no clear D gene. This CDR3 is 13 amino acids long. V lost 3 bases and J lost 5, with 8 bases in between. Germline-derived CDR1 and CDR2 are SGHTA and FQGTGA. For the CDR3, the DNA is TGTGCCAGCAGCTTGTTCCAAAACAATGAGCAGTTCTTC. Its translation: CASSLFQNNEQFF.

This sequence joins TRBV19 and TRBJ1-4; D ambiguous. CDR3 length: 15 amino acids. The germline gives CDR1 LNHDA, CDR2 SQIVND (reference sequence). V lost 3 bases to trimming and J lost 5 bases, with 13 bases between them. The CDR3 bases are TGTGCCAGTAGTATGAACTCCGGGGAGAATGAAAAACTGTTTTTT. This sequence encodes CASSMNSGENEKLFF.

V is TRBV5-6 and J is TRBJ1-1; possible D gene TRBD1, 5 bases. Germline V lookup: CDR1 SGHDT, CDR2 YYEEEE. V shed 1 base and J shed 1 base, with 11 bases lying between them. The CDR3 runs 15 residues. CDR3 in DNA: TGTGCCAGCAGCTTGATTGACAGCAAGAACACTGAAGCTTTCTTT. This translates into CASSLIDSKNTEAFF.